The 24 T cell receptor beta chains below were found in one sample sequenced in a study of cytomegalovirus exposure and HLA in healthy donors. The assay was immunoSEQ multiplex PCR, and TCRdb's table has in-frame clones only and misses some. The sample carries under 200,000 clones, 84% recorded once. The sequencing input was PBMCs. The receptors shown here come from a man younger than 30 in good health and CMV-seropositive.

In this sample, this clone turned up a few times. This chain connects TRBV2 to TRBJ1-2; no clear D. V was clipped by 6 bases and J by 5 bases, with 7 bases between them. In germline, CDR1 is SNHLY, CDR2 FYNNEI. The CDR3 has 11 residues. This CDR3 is CASRADYGYTF. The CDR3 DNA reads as TGTGCCAGCAGGGCCGATTATGGCTACACCTTC.

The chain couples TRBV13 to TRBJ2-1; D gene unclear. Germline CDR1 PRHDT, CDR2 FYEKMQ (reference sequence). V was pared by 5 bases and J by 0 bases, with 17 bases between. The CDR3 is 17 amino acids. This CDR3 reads CASSLSFWRSSYNEQFF. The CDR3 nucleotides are TGTGCCAGCAGCCTAAGCTTTTGGAGAAGCTCCTACAATGAGCAGTTCTTC.

The CDR3 here is CAWSGDSEETQYF. Here the CDR3 DNA reads TGTGCCTGGAGTGGAGACTCCGAAGAGACCCAGTACTTC. The gene calls are TRBV30 and TRBJ2-5; unclear D gene. V lost 1 base and J 3 bases, leaving 9 bases between the germline ends. Germline assignment: CDR1 GTSNPN and CDR2 SVGIG (reference sequence). CDR3 size: 13 residues.

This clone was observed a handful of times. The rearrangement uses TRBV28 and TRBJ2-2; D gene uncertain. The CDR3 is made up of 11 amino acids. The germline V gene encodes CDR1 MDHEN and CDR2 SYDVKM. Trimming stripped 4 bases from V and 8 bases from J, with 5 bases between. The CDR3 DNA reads TGTGCCAGCAGTTATTATGGGGAGCTGTTTTTT. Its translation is CASSYYGELFF. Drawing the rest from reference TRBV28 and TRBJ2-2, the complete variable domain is DVKVTQSSRYLVKRTGEKVFLECVQDMDHENMFWYRQDPGLGLRLIYFSYDVKMKEKGDIPEGYSVSREKKERFSLILESASTNQTSMYLCASSYYGELFFGEGSRLTVL.

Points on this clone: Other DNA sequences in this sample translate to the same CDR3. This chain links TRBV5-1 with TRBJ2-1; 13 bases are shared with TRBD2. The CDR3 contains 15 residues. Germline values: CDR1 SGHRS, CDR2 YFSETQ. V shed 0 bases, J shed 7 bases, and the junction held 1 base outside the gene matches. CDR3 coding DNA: TGCGCCAGCAGCTTGGGACTAGCGGGAGGTAATGAGCAGTTCTTC. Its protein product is CASSLGLAGGNEQFF.

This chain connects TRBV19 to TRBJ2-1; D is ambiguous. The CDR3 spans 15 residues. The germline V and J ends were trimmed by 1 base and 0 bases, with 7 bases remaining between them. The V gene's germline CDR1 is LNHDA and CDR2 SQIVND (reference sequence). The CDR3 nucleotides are TGTGCCAGTAGTATAGGCTTGAGCTCCTACAATGAGCAGTTCTTC. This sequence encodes CASSIGLSSYNEQFF. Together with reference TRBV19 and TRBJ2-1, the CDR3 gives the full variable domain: DGGITQSPKYLFRKEGQNVTLSCEQNLNHDAMYWYRQDPGQGLRLIYYSQIVNDFQKGDIAEGYSVSREKKESFPLTVTSAQKNPTAFYLCASSIGLSSYNEQFFGPGTRLTVL.

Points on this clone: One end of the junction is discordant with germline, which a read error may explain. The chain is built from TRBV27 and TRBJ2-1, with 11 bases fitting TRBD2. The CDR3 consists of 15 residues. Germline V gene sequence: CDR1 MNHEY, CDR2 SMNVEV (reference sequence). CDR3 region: CASTLAGGLDNEQFF. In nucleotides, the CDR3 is TGTGCCAGCACTTTAGCGGGGGGGTTGGACAATGAGCAGTTCTTC.

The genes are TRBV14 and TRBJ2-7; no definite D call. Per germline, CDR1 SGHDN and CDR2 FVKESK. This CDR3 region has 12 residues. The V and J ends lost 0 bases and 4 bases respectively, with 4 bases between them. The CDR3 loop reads CASSQDRYEQYF. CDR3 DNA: TGTGCCAGCAGCCAAGACCGGTACGAGCAGTACTTC. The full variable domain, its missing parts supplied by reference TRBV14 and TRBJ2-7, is EAGVTQFPSHSVIEKGQTVTLRCDPISGHDNLYWYRRVMGKEIKFLLHFVKESKQDESGMPNNRFLAERTGGTYSTLKVQPAELEDSGVYFCASSQDRYEQYFGPGTRLTVT.

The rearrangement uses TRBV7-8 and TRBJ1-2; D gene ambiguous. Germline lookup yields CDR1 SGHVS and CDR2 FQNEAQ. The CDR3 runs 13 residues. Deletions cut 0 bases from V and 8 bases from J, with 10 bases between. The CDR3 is CASSLAQEDGYTF. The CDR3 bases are TGTGCCAGCAGCTTAGCGCAGGAGGACGGCTACACCTTC.

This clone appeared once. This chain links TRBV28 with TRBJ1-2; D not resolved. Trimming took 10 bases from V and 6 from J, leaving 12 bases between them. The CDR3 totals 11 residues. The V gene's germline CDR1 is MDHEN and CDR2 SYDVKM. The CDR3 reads CATEVEDGYTF. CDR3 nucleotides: TGTGCCACCGAGGTGGAGGATGGCTACACCTTC.

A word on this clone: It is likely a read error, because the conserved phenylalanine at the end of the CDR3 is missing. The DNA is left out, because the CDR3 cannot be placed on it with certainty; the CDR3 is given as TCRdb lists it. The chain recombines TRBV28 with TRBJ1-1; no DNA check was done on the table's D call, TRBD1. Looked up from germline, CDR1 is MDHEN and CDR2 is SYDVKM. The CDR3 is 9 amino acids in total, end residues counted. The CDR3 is CASSSRQGT.

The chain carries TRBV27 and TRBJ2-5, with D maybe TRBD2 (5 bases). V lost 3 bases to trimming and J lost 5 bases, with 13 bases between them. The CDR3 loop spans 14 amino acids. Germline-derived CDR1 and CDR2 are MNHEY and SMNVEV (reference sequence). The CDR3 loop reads CASSFRGAWETQYF. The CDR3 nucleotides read TGTGCCAGCAGTTTTCGGGGTGCTTGGGAGACCCAGTACTTC.

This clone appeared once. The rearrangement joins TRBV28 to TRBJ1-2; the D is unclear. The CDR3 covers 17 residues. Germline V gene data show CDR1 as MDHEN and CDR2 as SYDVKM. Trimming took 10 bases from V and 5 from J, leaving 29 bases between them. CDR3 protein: CATISFVMLEASYGYTF. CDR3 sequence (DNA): TGTGCCACCATTTCGTTCGTTATGTTGGAGGCTTCATATGGCTACACCTTC.

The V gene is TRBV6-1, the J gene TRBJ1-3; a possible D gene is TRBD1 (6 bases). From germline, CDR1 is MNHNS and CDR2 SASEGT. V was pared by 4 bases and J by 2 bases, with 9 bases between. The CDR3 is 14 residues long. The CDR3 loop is CASSVAGAGNTIYF. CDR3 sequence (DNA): TGTGCCAGCAGTGTTGCAGGGGCTGGAAACACCATATATTTT.

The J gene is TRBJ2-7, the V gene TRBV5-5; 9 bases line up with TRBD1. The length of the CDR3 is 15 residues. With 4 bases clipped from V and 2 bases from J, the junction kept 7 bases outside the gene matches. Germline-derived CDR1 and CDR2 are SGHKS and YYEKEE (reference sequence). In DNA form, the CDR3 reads TGTGCCAGCAGCGGACAGGGGAGAGGGGCCTACGAGCAGTACTTC. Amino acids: CASSGQGRGAYEQYF.

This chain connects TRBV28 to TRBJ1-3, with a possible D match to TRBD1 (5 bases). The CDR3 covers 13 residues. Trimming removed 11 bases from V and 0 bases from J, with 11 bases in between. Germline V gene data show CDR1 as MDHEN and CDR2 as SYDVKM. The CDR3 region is CAGRQFSGNTIYF. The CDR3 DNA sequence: TGTGCCGGTAGACAGTTCTCTGGAAACACCATATATTTT.

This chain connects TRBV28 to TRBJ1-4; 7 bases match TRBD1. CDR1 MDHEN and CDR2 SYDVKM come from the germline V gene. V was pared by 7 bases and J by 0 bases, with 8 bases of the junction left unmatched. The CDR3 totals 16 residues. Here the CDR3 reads CASTSPQGTTNEKLFF. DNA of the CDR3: TGTGCCAGCACCTCCCCACAGGGGACAACTAATGAAAAACTGTTTTTT.

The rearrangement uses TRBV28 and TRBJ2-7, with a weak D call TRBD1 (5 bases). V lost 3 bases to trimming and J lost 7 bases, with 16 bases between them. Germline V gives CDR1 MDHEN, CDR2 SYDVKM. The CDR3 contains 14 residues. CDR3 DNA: TGTGCCAGCAGTTTTGGCAGGGTTCTTACGGAGCAGTACTTC. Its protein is CASSFGRVLTEQYF. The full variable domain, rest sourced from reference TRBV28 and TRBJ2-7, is DVKVTQSSRYLVKRTGEKVFLECVQDMDHENMFWYRQDPGLGLRLIYFSYDVKMKEKGDIPEGYSVSREKKERFSLILESASTNQTSMYLCASSFGRVLTEQYFGPGTRLTVT.

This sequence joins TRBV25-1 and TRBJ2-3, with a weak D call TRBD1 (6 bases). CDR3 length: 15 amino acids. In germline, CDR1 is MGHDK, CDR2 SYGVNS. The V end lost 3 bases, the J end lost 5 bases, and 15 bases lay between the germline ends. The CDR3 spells CASSDTGQRKDTQYF. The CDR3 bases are TGTGCCAGCAGTGACACCGGACAGAGGAAAGATACGCAGTATTTT.

In DNA form, the CDR3 reads TGTGCCAGCAGCGTAGCTGGCAGTATAAATGAAAAACTGTTTTTT. Its protein is CASSVAGSINEKLFF. This rearrangement joins TRBV9 to TRBJ1-4; D is uncertain. Germline V gene sequence: CDR1 SGDLS, CDR2 YYNGEE. This CDR3 contains 15 residues. The germline V and J ends were trimmed by 0 bases and 5 bases, with 11 bases remaining between them.

In DNA form, the CDR3 reads TGTGCCAGCAGCTTGCACTACAGGGAACAGCCCCAGCATTTT. Its protein is CASSLHYREQPQHF. The rearrangement joins TRBV7-2 to TRBJ1-5; D possibly corresponds to TRBD1 (6 bases). V was trimmed by 3 bases and J by 7 bases, leaving 13 bases between them. CDR1 is SGHTA, CDR2 FQGNSA, per germline. The CDR3 is made up of 14 amino acids.

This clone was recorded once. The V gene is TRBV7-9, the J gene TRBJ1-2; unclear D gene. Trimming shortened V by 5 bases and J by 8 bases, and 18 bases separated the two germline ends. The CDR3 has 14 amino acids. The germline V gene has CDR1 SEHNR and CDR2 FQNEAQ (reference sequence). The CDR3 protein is CASSHSSALSGYTF. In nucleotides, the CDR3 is TGTGCCAGCAGCCACTCTAGCGCGCTCAGCGGCTACACCTTC.

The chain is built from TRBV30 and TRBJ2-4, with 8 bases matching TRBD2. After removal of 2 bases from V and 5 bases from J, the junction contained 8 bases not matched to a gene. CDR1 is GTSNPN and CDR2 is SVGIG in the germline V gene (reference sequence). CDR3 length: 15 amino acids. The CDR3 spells CAWSSGSRTENIQYF. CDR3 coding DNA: TGTGCCTGGAGTAGCGGGAGCAGGACGGAAAACATTCAGTACTTC. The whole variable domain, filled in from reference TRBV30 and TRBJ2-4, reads SQTIHQWPATLVQPVGSPLSLECTVEGTSNPNLYWYRQAAGRGLQLLFYSVGIGQISSEVPQNLSASRPQDRQFILSSKKLLLSDSGFYLCAWSSGSRTENIQYFGAGTRLSVL.

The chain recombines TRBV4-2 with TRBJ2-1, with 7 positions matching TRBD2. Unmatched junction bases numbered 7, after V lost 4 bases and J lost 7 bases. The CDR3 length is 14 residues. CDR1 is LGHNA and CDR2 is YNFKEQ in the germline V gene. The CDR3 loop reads CASSPGLEVNEQFF. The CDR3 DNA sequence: TGTGCCAGCAGCCCCGGACTAGAGGTGAATGAGCAGTTCTTC.